These T cell receptor beta chains were read from a single sample in a study of cytomegalovirus exposure and HLA in healthy donors. The method was immunoSEQ multiplex PCR; TCRdb's version includes in-frame clones alone and lacks a portion of them. Of about 110,000 clones in the sample, 60% to 80% were seen once. The source material was PBMCs. The receptor source for this set is a man aged 50 to 59 in good health and CMV-seropositive. CDR3s include the opening cysteine and the closing phenylalanine or tryptophan. The order of the fields is clone size, D gene, J gene, V gene, CDR3 DNA, CDR3 protein. D genes are given only for firm matches. Some rows have no size entry. The others give once, few or many, or a class for an expanded clone.

size: NA; D: TRBD1; J: TRBJ1-1; V: TRBV7-2; DNA: TGTGCCAGCAGCTTAGCCGGGACAGCAATAAACACTGAAGCTTTCTTT; CDR3: CASSLAGTAINTEAFF
size: NA; D: TRBD2; J: TRBJ2-2; V: TRBV2; DNA: TGTGCCAGCAATGGTACTAGCGTGGGGGGGTACGGGGAGCTGTTTTTT; CDR3: CASNGTSVGGYGELFF
size: NA; D: NA; J: TRBJ1-1; V: TRBV2; DNA: TGTGCCAGCAGTGAAGACCGGGGATTCGGTTTGGAAGCTTTCTTT; CDR3: CASSEDRGFGLEAFF
size: NA; D: TRBD1; J: TRBJ1-5; V: TRBV5-5; DNA: TGTGCCAGCAGCCCCGACAGGGTAAATCAGCCCCAGCATTTT; CDR3: CASSPDRVNQPQHF
size: NA; D: TRBD2; J: TRBJ2-7; V: TRBV10-2; DNA: TGCGCCAGCAGTGAGTTTAGGCCTAGCGGATCCTACGAGCAGTACTTC; CDR3: CASSEFRPSGSYEQYF
size: few; D: NA; J: TRBJ1-6; V: TRBV5-1; DNA: TGCGCCAGCAGCCTGGCCATTTTCGGTTCACCCCTCCACTTT; CDR3: CASSLAIFGSPLHF
size: NA; D: NA; J: TRBJ1-1; V: TRBV6-1; DNA: TGTGCCAGCAGTGAAGTAGGACACCTTGAAGCTTTCTTT; CDR3: CASSEVGHLEAFF
size: NA; D: NA; J: TRBJ1-2; V: TRBV4-1; DNA: TGCGCCAGCAGCCCGCCCCAACAGGGCGTCGATGGCTACACCTTC; CDR3: CASSPPQQGVDGYTF
size: NA; D: NA; J: TRBJ1-3; V: TRBV2; DNA: TGTGCCAGCTACGGGACAACACCGTCAGGGAACACCATATATTTT; CDR3: CASYGTTPSGNTIYF
size: NA; D: NA; J: TRBJ2-5; V: TRBV5-5; DNA: TGTGCCAGCAGCTTGGCAGGGACTGTGAAGACCCAGTACTTC; CDR3: CASSLAGTVKTQYF
size: NA; D: NA; J: TRBJ2-2; V: TRBV5-1; DNA: TGCGCCAGCAGCTTGGTAATGGGCCCCCCGGACGGGGAGCTGTTTTTT; CDR3: CASSLVMGPPDGELFF
size: few; D: NA; J: TRBJ1-2; V: TRBV9; DNA: TGTGCCAGCAGCGAGGGACTTTCCTACACCTTC; CDR3: CASSEGLSYTF
size: NA; D: TRBD1; J: TRBJ2-1; V: TRBV10-3; DNA: TGTGCCATCAGTACTTTACAGGGGGCGATTACCGAGCAGTTCTTC; CDR3: CAISTLQGAITEQFF
size: NA; D: TRBD1; J: TRBJ2-6; V: TRBV18; DNA: TGTGCCAGCTCACCGGGGACAGCAAGGAACCCCTCTGGGGCCAACGTCCTGACTTTC; CDR3: CASSPGTARNPSGANVLTF
size: NA; D: NA; J: TRBJ1-2; V: TRBV6-5; DNA: TGTGCCAGCAGTTACTCGAAACTGGCGTTTAGCGGTGGCTACACCTTC; CDR3: CASSYSKLAFSGGYTF
size: NA; D: TRBD1; J: TRBJ2-1; V: TRBV29-1; DNA: TGCAGCGCCCGAGGGACAGGGGCACGGAATGAGCAGTTCTTC; CDR3: CSARGTGARNEQFF
size: few; D: TRBD1; J: TRBJ1-1; V: TRBV10-2; DNA: TGCGCCAGCAGTGAGACAGGGGGGACGAACACTGAAGCTTTCTTT; CDR3: CASSETGGTNTEAFF